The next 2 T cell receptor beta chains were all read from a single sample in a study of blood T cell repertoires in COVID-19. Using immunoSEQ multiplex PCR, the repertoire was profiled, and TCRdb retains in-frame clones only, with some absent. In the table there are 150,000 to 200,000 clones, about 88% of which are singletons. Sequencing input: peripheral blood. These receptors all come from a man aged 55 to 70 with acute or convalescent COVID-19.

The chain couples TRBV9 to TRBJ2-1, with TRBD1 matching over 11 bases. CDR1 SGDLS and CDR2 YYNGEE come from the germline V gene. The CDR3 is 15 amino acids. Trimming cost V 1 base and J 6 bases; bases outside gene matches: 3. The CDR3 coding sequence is TGTGCCAGCAGCGTATCGGGGACAGGGGGCAATGAGCAGTTCTTC. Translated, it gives CASSVSGTGGNEQFF.

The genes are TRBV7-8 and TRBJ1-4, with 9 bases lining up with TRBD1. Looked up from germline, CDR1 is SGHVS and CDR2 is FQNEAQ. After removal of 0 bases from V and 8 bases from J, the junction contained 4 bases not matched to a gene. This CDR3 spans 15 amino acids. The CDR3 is CASSLADRGREKLFF. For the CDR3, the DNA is TGTGCCAGCAGCTTAGCGGACAGGGGTAGAGAAAAACTGTTTTTT. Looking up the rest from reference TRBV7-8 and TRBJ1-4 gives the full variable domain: GAGVSQSPRYKVAKRGQDVALRCDPISGHVSLFWYQQALGQGPEFLTYFQNEAQLDKSGLPSDRFFAERPEGSVSTLKIQRTQQEDSAVYLCASSLADRGREKLFFGSGTQLSVL.